These 8 T cell receptor beta chains share one sample of origin, sequenced in a study of neurological immune-mediated disorders. TCRdb reprocessed the 5' RACE reads via MiXCR and lists one record per CDR3 protein. The sample includes 80,000 to 85,000 distinct CDR3 sequences, approximately 2.4% of them seen just once. Sequenced sample: PBMCs. These receptors were collected from a woman aged 25 to 39 with multiple sclerosis.

This clonotype came up many times. The rearrangement uses TRBV3-2 and TRBJ2-1; the table names TRBD1, a call not compared with the DNA. TRBV3-2 is annotated as a pseudogene. The CDR3 is made up of 13 amino acids. The DNA of the CDR3 is TGTGCCAGCAGCCCCTCGGGCGCGAATGAGCAGTTCTTC. It translates to CASSPSGANEQFF.

This clonotype was detected many times. The chain has TRBV5-1 and TRBJ1-1; possible D gene TRBD1, 6 bases. This CDR3 spans 14 amino acids. Germline V gives CDR1 SGHRS, CDR2 YFSETQ. Deletions cut 0 bases from V and 4 bases from J, with 10 bases between. The CDR3 region has the DNA TGCGCCAGCAGCTTGGGACGGACAGTCACTGAAGCTTTCTTT. Translation gives CASSLGRTVTEAFF.

This clonotype was recorded many times. The chain combines TRBV7-2 with TRBJ2-5, with TRBD2 matching 11 bases. V shed 5 bases and J 0 bases; nucleotides not matched to a gene: 5. Germline CDR1 reads SGHTA; CDR2 reads FQGNSA. The CDR3 runs 16 residues. The CDR3 DNA sequence: TGTGCCAGCAGCCACGGGACTAGCGGAGACCAAGAGACCCAGTACTTC. Protein sequence: CASSHGTSGDQETQYF.

Ten or more counts support this clonotype. The rearrangement joins TRBV28 to TRBJ2-3, with 9 bases aligning to TRBD1. V lost 6 bases to trimming and J lost 6 bases; unmatched junction nucleotides: 10. CDR3 length: 15 residues. In germline, CDR1 is MDHEN, CDR2 SYDVKM. CDR3 protein: CASSPHGTGRDTQYF. CDR3 bases: TGTGCCAGCAGCCCCCACGGGACAGGGAGGGATACGCAGTATTTT. The full variable domain, rest sourced from reference TRBV28 and TRBJ2-3, is DVKVTQSSRYLVKRTGEKVFLECVQDMDHENMFWYRQDPGLGLRLIYFSYDVKMKEKGDIPEGYSVSREKKERFSLILESASTNQTSMYLCASSPHGTGRDTQYFGPGTRLTVL.

At least ten counts were recorded for this clonotype. The chain carries TRBV6-5 and TRBJ2-1, with D perhaps matching TRBD2 (5 bases). Germline CDR1 reads MNHEY; CDR2 reads SVGAGI. This CDR3 is built from 15 residues. V lost 5 bases, J lost 6 bases, and 17 bases lay in between. In nucleotides, the CDR3 is TGTGCCAGCAGTAGTGGGAGAAGGGTCGGCAATGAGCAGTTCTTC. Its translation: CASSSGRRVGNEQFF.

This clonotype was recorded at least ten times. V is TRBV7-9 and J is TRBJ2-1; TRBD2 agrees at 7 bases. CDR1 is SEHNR and CDR2 is FQNEAQ in the germline V gene (reference sequence). The CDR3 is 18 amino acids. V lost 0 bases to trimming and J lost 5 bases; unmatched junction nucleotides: 13. The CDR3 loop reads CASSLAGLSPSGHNEQFF. The CDR3 DNA follows: TGTGCCAGCAGCTTAGCTGGTCTCTCGCCTAGCGGCCACAATGAGCAGTTCTTC. Full variable domain (rest looked up from reference TRBV7-9 and TRBJ2-1): DTGVSQNPRHKITKRGQNVTFRCDPISEHNRLYWYRQTLGQGPEFLTYFQNEAQLEKSRLLSDRFSAERPKGSFSTLEIQRTEQGDSAMYLCASSLAGLSPSGHNEQFFGPGTRLTVL.

This clonotype was observed at least ten times. The chain has TRBV5-1 and TRBJ2-7; the match to TRBD1 covers 9 bases. The CDR3 runs to 13 residues. Germline V CDR1 and CDR2: SGHRS, YFSETQ. Unmatched junction bases numbered 7, after V lost 6 bases and J lost 6 bases. DNA of the CDR3: TGCGCCAGCATCGGGACAGGGAGGGGCGAGCAGTACTTC. Amino acid sequence: CASIGTGRGEQYF.

At least ten counts were recorded for this clonotype. The chain joins TRBV3-1 to TRBJ2-1; D is possibly TRBD2 (5 bases). This CDR3 is built from 12 residues. CDR1 is LGHDT, CDR2 YNNKEL, per germline (reference sequence). V gave up 6 bases and J gave up 7 bases, with 10 bases separating them. CDR3 sequence (DNA): TGTGCCAGCAGACTAGACGGAAATGAGCAGTTCTTC. Its protein is CASRLDGNEQFF.